This passage covers 29 T cell receptor beta chains from one sample sequenced in a study of Ad26.COV2.S vaccination and SARS-CoV-2 variants. The treatment: roughly 19 received Ad26.COV2.S at low or high dose, single or two shots; about 5 received placebo; per-sample allocation not given. The samples date from day 63 after the first vaccine or placebo injection. TCRdb's table, derived via immunoSEQ multiplex PCR, lists solely in-frame clones and lacks some. Of some 300,000 clones in the sample, approximately 80% are singletons; the top ten hold under 2.5%. The source was peripheral blood, collected in a trial of Ad26.COV2.S vaccine versus placebo. The receptor source for this set is a person aged 18-60 years who received the Ad26.COV2.S COVID-19 vaccine or a placebo.

This chain joins TRBV6-1 and TRBJ2-1; 8 bases match TRBD2. CDR1 is MNHNS, CDR2 SASEGT, per germline. Trimming at V came to 3 bases and at J to 4 bases, leaving 5 bases not matched to a gene. The CDR3 has 15 amino acids. CDR3 DNA: TGTGCCAGCAGTGAGGGTAGCGGGGAGTACAATGAGCAGTTCTTC. Translated: CASSEGSGEYNEQFF.

The sample holds one count of this clone. Here the CDR3 reads CASNTDGYMNTEAFF. DNA of the CDR3: TGTGCCAGCAATACGGACGGGTACATGAACACTGAAGCTTTCTTT. J is TRBJ1-1 and V is TRBV2; D is unclear. Looked up from germline, CDR1 is SNHLY and CDR2 is FYNNEI. Trimming removed 7 bases from V and 0 bases from J, with 15 bases in between. This CDR3 has 15 residues.

The genes are TRBV27 and TRBJ1-1, with D possibly matching TRBD1 (6 bases). The CDR3 spans 19 residues. V was shortened by 2 bases and J by 6 bases, with 28 bases between the two germline ends. Germline CDR1 reads MNHEY; CDR2 reads SMNVEV (reference sequence). This CDR3 is CASSLRRGRVSGHLAEAFF. CDR3 nucleotides: TGTGCCAGCAGTTTAAGGCGTGGGCGGGTTTCGGGACATTTAGCTGAAGCTTTCTTT.

The chain carries TRBV3-1 (or the pseudogene TRBV3-2) and TRBJ1-2, with D uncertain. Trimming stripped 4 bases from V and 8 bases from J, with 11 bases between. CDR1 and CDR2 from the germline V gene are LGHDT and YNNKEL (reference sequence). This CDR3 contains 12 residues. CDR3 nucleotides: TGTGCCAGCAGCCGCCTTGGGGTGGGCTACACCTTC. Its protein is CASSRLGVGYTF.

Notes on this clone: The same CDR3 can be traced to other DNA sequences in this sample. The chain uses TRBV29-1 and TRBJ2-3; D gene ambiguous. Trimming left V 4 bases short and J 5 bases short, with 7 bases between. The CDR3 covers 11 residues. Germline loops: CDR1 SQVTM, CDR2 ANQGSEA. The DNA for the CDR3 is TGCAGCGTTGGTAACAAAGATACGCAGTATTTT. This translates into CSVGNKDTQYF.

The chain combines TRBV19 with TRBJ2-1; D not resolved. This CDR3 has 14 amino acids. V dropped 7 bases and J dropped 6 bases, with 16 bases sitting between them. CDR1 and CDR2 (germline): LNHDA, SQIVND (reference sequence). For the CDR3, the DNA is TGTGCCAGTAATCGATGGGCCTCGGGCAATGAGCAGTTCTTC. Translating it yields CASNRWASGNEQFF. The variable domain in full, completed from reference TRBV19 and TRBJ2-1, reads DGGITQSPKYLFRKEGQNVTLSCEQNLNHDAMYWYRQDPGQGLRLIYYSQIVNDFQKGDIAEGYSVSREKKESFPLTVTSAQKNPTAFYLCASNRWASGNEQFFGPGTRLTVL.

The chain combines TRBV21-1 with TRBJ2-3. TRBV21-1 is flagged as a pseudogene. The CDR3 extends over 15 amino acids. The CDR3 spells CASSKEGRCTDTQYF. In DNA, the CDR3 is TGTGCCAGCAGCAAAGAAGGTAGGTGCACAGATACGCAGTATTTT.

J is TRBJ2-2 and V is TRBV4-1; D gene uncertain. The ends were cut back, 1 base at V and 4 bases at J, with 7 bases in the middle. CDR3 length equals 14 residues. Germline values: CDR1 MGHRA, CDR2 YSYEKL. CDR3 DNA sequence: TGCGCCAGCAGCCAAGGTCACAGCACCGGGGAGCTGTTTTTT. It translates to CASSQGHSTGELFF.

V usage is TRBV27 and J usage is TRBJ1-1; tentative D call: TRBD1 (6 bases). Between the trimmed V and J ends, which lost 8 bases and 2 bases, there was a span of 15 bases. This CDR3 contains 14 residues. Germline V gives CDR1 MNHEY, CDR2 SMNVEV (reference sequence). The CDR3 spells CASLPGQFNTEAFF. The CDR3 nucleotides are TGTGCCAGCCTTCCGGGACAATTTAACACTGAAGCTTTCTTT.

Comments on this clone: An end of the junction differs from the germline gene, which may be a read error. The gene calls are TRBV18 and TRBJ2-3, with no clear D. CDR3 length: 15 residues. Germline-derived CDR1 and CDR2 are KGHSH and LQKENI. The CDR3 loop reads CASSPNQQSTDTQCF. CDR3 bases: TGTGCCAGCTCACCAAATCAGCAAAGCACAGATACGCAGTGTTTT.

The V call is TRBV5-1, the J call TRBJ1-2; D might be TRBD1 (6 bases). This CDR3 spans 15 amino acids. Germline V CDR1 and CDR2: SGHRS, YFSETQ. The V end lost 0 bases, the J end lost 4 bases, and 13 bases lay between the germline ends. CDR3 DNA sequence: TGCGCCAGCAGCTTGGCCATCGGCAGGGGCTATGGCTACACCTTC. This translates into CASSLAIGRGYGYTF.

The J gene is TRBJ1-1, the V gene TRBV7-8, with 7 nucleotides matching TRBD1. V dropped 3 bases and J dropped 7; count of bases not matched to a gene: 5. This CDR3 contains 13 residues. Germline V CDR1 and CDR2: SGHVS, FQNEAQ. CDR3 DNA: TGTGCCAGCAGCTTCCGATGGGACAGTGAAGCTTTCTTT. This gives the protein CASSFRWDSEAFF.

This chain joins TRBV11-2 and TRBJ2-3; 9 bases agree with TRBD2. The CDR3 extends over 17 amino acids. Germline loops: CDR1 SGHAT, CDR2 FQNNGV. With V trimmed by 3 bases and J by 4 bases, 11 bases remained unmatched. The CDR3 loop reads CASSFSLLAGDPDTQYF. CDR3 DNA: TGTGCCAGCAGCTTTTCTTTGTTAGCGGGGGACCCAGATACGCAGTATTTT.

V and J are TRBV18 and TRBJ2-7, with D perhaps TRBD2 (5 bases). The length of the CDR3 is 16 residues. Germline V CDR1 and CDR2: KGHSH, LQKENI. Trimming cost V 0 bases and J 0 bases, with 12 bases left between them. CDR3 region: CASSPPTNRDSYEQYF. The CDR3 DNA is TGTGCCAGCTCACCACCGACTAATAGGGACTCCTACGAGCAGTACTTC.

This clone showed up just once. The V call is TRBV9, the J call TRBJ1-3, with no clear D. Between the trimmed V and J ends, which lost 3 bases and 7 bases, there was a span of 14 bases. In germline, CDR1 is SGDLS, CDR2 YYNGEE. This CDR3 spans 14 amino acids. The CDR3 protein is CASSADLDWNTIYF. DNA of the CDR3: TGTGCCAGCAGCGCGGACCTGGACTGGAACACCATATATTTT.

This chain connects TRBV7-6 to TRBJ1-2; the D is unclear. Trimming left V 1 base short and J 3 bases short, with 12 bases between. CDR1 and CDR2 (germline): SGHVS, FNYEAQ. The CDR3 totals 15 residues. This CDR3 is CASSLDAKGDYGYTF. CDR3 sequence (DNA): TGTGCCAGCAGCTTAGACGCAAAGGGCGACTATGGCTACACCTTC. Based on the CDR3 plus reference TRBV7-6 and TRBJ1-2, the full variable domain is GAGVSQSPRYKVTKRGQDVALRCDPISGHVSLYWYRQALGQGPEFLTYFNYEAQQDKSGLPNDRFSAERPEGSISTLTIQRTEQRDSAMYRCASSLDAKGDYGYTFGSGTRLTVV.

This chain links TRBV5-1 with TRBJ2-3, with 14 nucleotides matching TRBD2. Germline CDR1 and CDR2: SGHRS and YFSETQ. The CDR3 contains 19 residues. V lost 3 bases and J lost 0; bases outside the gene matches: 9. The CDR3 DNA follows: TGCGCCAGCAGCTCAGGACTAGCGGGGGGAACATCTAGCACAGATACGCAGTATTTT. This gives the protein CASSSGLAGGTSSTDTQYF.

CDR3 protein: CASSYSWTGIFGYTF. The CDR3 DNA reads TGTGCCAGCAGTTACTCGTGGACAGGGATTTTTGGCTACACCTTC. The rearrangement uses TRBV6-6 and TRBJ1-2; 8 bases fit TRBD1. The V segment lost 0 bases and the J segment 7 bases; nucleotides outside the gene matches: 7. Germline V CDR1 and CDR2: MNHNY, SVGAGI (reference sequence). This CDR3 comprises 15 residues.

The chain has TRBV19 and TRBJ2-7; 7 bases line up with TRBD1. CDR1 LNHDA and CDR2 SQIVND come from the germline V gene (reference sequence). This CDR3 contains 15 residues. The ends lost 4 bases at V and 3 bases at J; junction bases unmatched: 9. CDR3 amino acids: CASSRHEDRNYEQYF. In DNA form, the CDR3 reads TGTGCCAGTAGTAGGCACGAGGACAGGAACTACGAGCAGTACTTC.

This clone occurred once. V is TRBV25-1 and J is TRBJ2-5; D unresolved. The CDR3 consists of 14 residues. In germline, CDR1 is MGHDK, CDR2 SYGVNS. The V gene lost 3 bases and the J gene lost 4 bases, with 12 bases spanning the gap. This CDR3 is CASSEVTIGETQYF. CDR3 bases: TGTGCCAGCAGTGAGGTTACCATAGGAGAGACCCAGTACTTC.

This clone was counted a single time. The V gene is TRBV25-1, the J gene TRBJ1-1; the D is unclear. Germline V gene lookup returns CDR1 MGHDK and CDR2 SYGVNS. The CDR3 is 13 amino acids. The CDR3 spells CATRRQPNTEAFF. DNA of the CDR3: TGTGCTACTAGGCGGCAGCCGAACACTGAAGCTTTCTTT. The entire variable domain, with the rest obtained from reference TRBV25-1 and TRBJ1-1, is as follows: EADIYQTPRYLVIGTGKKITLECSQTMGHDKMYWYQQDPGMELHLIHYSYGVNSTEKGDLSSESTVSRIRTEHFPLTLESARPSHTSQYLCATRRQPNTEAFFGQGTRLTVV.

The count of this clone is one. The chain uses TRBV5-1 and TRBJ1-2, with 7 bases fitting TRBD1. The V and J ends lost 4 bases and 6 bases, in that order; junction bases with no gene match: 6. CDR3 length: 13 residues. CDR1 is SGHRS, CDR2 YFSETQ, per germline. CDR3 bases: TGCGCCAGCAGCCAAGGGACAGTTCATGGCTACACCTTC. It encodes CASSQGTVHGYTF.

This clone was recorded a few times. The gene calls are TRBV5-4 and TRBJ1-4; the D is unclear. V lost 1 base and J 7 bases, leaving 17 bases between the germline ends. CDR1 and CDR2 (germline): SGHNT, YYREEE (reference sequence). This CDR3 has 16 residues. The CDR3: CASSLRPAVVVEKLFF. The CDR3 DNA is TGTGCCAGCAGCTTGAGGCCGGCGGTCGTTGTTGAAAAACTGTTTTTT.

The J gene is TRBJ2-3, the V gene TRBV6-1; D not certain. There are 12 residues in the CDR3. V lost 2 bases to trimming and J lost 4 bases, with 4 bases between them. Germline V gene data show CDR1 as MNHNS and CDR2 as SASEGT. The CDR3 reads CASSETSDTQYF. The CDR3 DNA is TGTGCCAGCAGTGAAACATCAGATACGCAGTATTTT.

The CDR3 spells CASSDRASGGDTQYF. DNA for the CDR3: TGTGCCAGCAGTGACCGGGCCAGCGGGGGAGATACGCAGTATTTT. The chain links TRBV6-4 to TRBJ2-3, with 8 bases identical to TRBD2. This CDR3 comprises 15 residues. V lost 2 bases, J lost 5 bases, and 6 bases stayed unmatched. Looked up from germline, CDR1 is MRHNA and CDR2 is SNTAGT.

In its sample, this clone was seen once. DNA of the CDR3: TGTGCCAGCAGTTTACCGACAGGGGTTTGGCAGCCCCAGCATTTT. Protein: CASSLPTGVWQPQHF. V and J are TRBV28 and TRBJ1-5; 8 bases are a match to TRBD1. The CDR3 sequence is 15 residues long. Germline assignment: CDR1 MDHEN and CDR2 SYDVKM. V shed 2 bases, J shed 7 bases, and the junction held 7 bases outside the gene matches.

The chain recombines TRBV24-1 with TRBJ2-6; weak D call: TRBD2 (5 bases). V lost 5 bases, J lost 0 bases, and 7 bases lay in between. The CDR3 is 15 amino acids. The V gene's germline CDR1 is KGHDR and CDR2 SFDVKD. Here the CDR3 DNA reads TGTGCCACCAGTGGAGGGTACTCTGGGGCCAACGTCCTGACTTTC. Translating gives CATSGGYSGANVLTF.

V usage is TRBV5-4 and J usage is TRBJ1-1; the match to TRBD1 covers 8 bases. This CDR3 spans 14 amino acids. Trimming cost V 4 bases and J 4 bases; bases outside gene matches: 6. Germline loops: CDR1 SGHNT, CDR2 YYREEE (reference sequence). The CDR3: CASSTTGDVTEAFF. CDR3 coding DNA: TGTGCCAGCAGCACGACAGGGGATGTCACTGAAGCTTTCTTT.

This sequence joins TRBV12-3 or TRBV12-4 and TRBJ1-1; 7 bases are a match to TRBD1. Trimming removed 5 bases from V and 5 bases from J; junction bases left unmatched: 5. The CDR3 runs 13 residues. The chain's CDR3 is CASSLTGRTEAFF. Here the CDR3 DNA reads TGTGCCAGCAGTCTGACAGGGAGGACTGAAGCTTTCTTT.